These 11 T cell receptor beta chains share one sample of origin, sequenced in a study of shared clonotypes between healthy human individuals. CD8 cells classed as naive were CD45RO-negative and positively selected for CCR7, excluding terminally differentiated effector memory CD45RA+ cells. TCRdb keeps only in-frame clones here, not all; method: immunoSEQ multiplex PCR. The sample has hundreds of thousands of clones; roughly nine tenths are singletons. Sequenced: naive CD8+ T cells sorted from blood. The receptors come from a man younger than 45 in good health.

The rearrangement links TRBV7-6 to TRBJ2-7; either TRBD1 or TRBD2 may fit D (6 bases each). The CDR3 spans 17 residues. Germline lookup yields CDR1 SGHVS and CDR2 FNYEAQ. The V and J ends lost 1 base and 4 bases respectively, with 20 bases between them. The CDR3 sequence: CASSLVSARDKPYEQYF. The CDR3 bases are TGTGCCAGCAGCTTAGTTTCGGCGCGGGACAAACCGTACGAGCAGTACTTC.

The chain uses TRBV4-3 and TRBJ2-1, with TRBD1 matching 8 bases. Germline trimming cut 2 bases from V and 4 bases from J; bases unmatched to any gene: 7. The length of the CDR3 is 16 residues. CDR1 is LGHNA, CDR2 YSLEER, per germline. DNA of the CDR3: TGCGCCAGCAGCCAATCTACAGGGGGTAATTACAATGAGCAGTTCTTC. Residues: CASSQSTGGNYNEQFF.

On this clone itself: This specimen includes other DNA sequences encoding the same CDR3. The chain uses TRBV27 and TRBJ2-7, with D hard to call. In germline, CDR1 is MNHEY, CDR2 SMNVEV (reference sequence). V lost 2 bases, J lost 2 bases, and 7 bases lay in between. The CDR3 loop spans 13 amino acids. This CDR3 reads CASSLRQAYEQYF. In nucleotides, the CDR3 is TGTGCCAGCAGTTTAAGGCAGGCCTACGAGCAGTACTTC.

J is TRBJ2-1 and V is TRBV12-1; TRBD2 was called by the table and not checked on the DNA. TRBV12-1 is a pseudogene. The CDR3 runs to 16 residues. The CDR3 reads CASSPSSSACCNEQFF. CDR3 DNA sequence: TGTGCCAGCAGCCCAAGTAGCTCAGCTTGCTGCAATGAGCAGTTCTTC.

V and J are TRBV11-2 and TRBJ2-3; 14 nucleotides line up with TRBD2. Germline assignment: CDR1 SGHAT and CDR2 FQNNGV. CDR3 length: 17 amino acids. J lost 5 bases, V lost 2 bases, and 6 bases had no gene match. The CDR3 DNA sequence: TGTGCCAGCAGCTTAACGACTAGCGGGAGGGCCGAAGATACGCAGTATTTT. Its translation is CASSLTTSGRAEDTQYF. The full variable domain, completed using reference TRBV11-2 and TRBJ2-3, is EAGVAQSPRYKIIEKRQSVAFWCNPISGHATLYWYQQILGQGPKLLIQFQNNGVVDDSQLPKDRFSAERLKGVDSTLKIQPAKLEDSAVYLCASSLTTSGRAEDTQYFGPGTRLTVL.

The chain is built from TRBV10-3 and TRBJ2-7; 10 nucleotides match TRBD1. The trim removed 2 bases at V and 1 base at J, leaving 5 bases unmatched. There are 16 residues in the CDR3. Germline loops: CDR1 ENHRY, CDR2 SYGVKD. This CDR3 reads CAISEDGQGGSYEQYF. The CDR3 DNA follows: TGTGCCATCAGTGAGGACGGACAGGGGGGGTCCTACGAGCAGTACTTC.

A single count supports this clone. This rearrangement joins TRBV28 to TRBJ1-5; the match to TRBD1 covers 8 bases. Trimming at V came to 1 base and at J to 7 bases, leaving 3 bases not matched to a gene. There are 14 residues in the CDR3. Germline-derived CDR1 and CDR2 are MDHEN and SYDVKM. DNA of the CDR3: TGTGCCAGCAGTTTATTTGCAGGGGGCCAGCCCCAGCATTTT. It translates to CASSLFAGGQPQHF.

The chain uses TRBV7-9 and TRBJ2-3; D is uncertain. The germline V gene encodes CDR1 SEHNR and CDR2 FQNEAQ (reference sequence). V dropped 7 bases and J dropped 0 bases, with 17 bases sitting between them. This CDR3 has 16 amino acids. The CDR3 is CASTPAVGPSTDTQYF. For the CDR3, the DNA is TGTGCCAGCACTCCGGCTGTGGGCCCTAGCACAGATACGCAGTATTTT.

With regard to this clone: Different DNA sequences within this sample yield the same CDR3. The rearrangement joins TRBV2 to TRBJ2-1; no clear D. Germline assignment: CDR1 SNHLY and CDR2 FYNNEI. The CDR3 totals 11 residues. The V gene lost 8 bases and the J gene lost 5 bases, with 7 bases spanning the gap. The CDR3 region is CASGSNNEQFF. The CDR3 DNA reads as TGTGCCAGCGGTAGTAACAATGAGCAGTTCTTC.

The rearrangement uses TRBV7-9 and TRBJ1-1, with no clear D. The CDR3 has 12 residues. The germline CDR1 and CDR2 sequences are SEHNR and FQNEAQ (reference sequence). Trimming cost V 6 bases and J 6 bases, with 11 bases left between them. CDR3 residues: CASSQIQPEAFF. The CDR3 DNA is TGTGCCAGCAGTCAAATACAACCTGAAGCTTTCTTT.

This rearrangement joins TRBV11-3 to TRBJ2-1; 12 bases are a match to TRBD2. This CDR3 comprises 18 residues. After removal of 0 bases from V and 6 bases from J, the junction contained 9 bases not matched to a gene. Germline V gene sequence: CDR1 SGHNT, CDR2 YENEEA. The CDR3 nucleotides are TGTGCCAGCAGCTTAGATGGGACTAGCGGGCCCGGCCCCAATGAGCAGTTCTTC. This encodes CASSLDGTSGPGPNEQFF.